This is a list of T cell receptor beta chains from one sample in a study of regulatory T cells in long-lasting Graves disease. MiXCR, run by TCRdb on the multiplex PCR reads, gives a single entry per CDR3 protein. This table holds about 470,000 distinct CDR3 sequences, less than 25% found once. Sequenced here: peripheral blood mononuclear cells (PBMCs), sampled when the disease was refractory, from a patient treated with antithyroid drugs. These receptors were obtained from a female donor with Graves disease. Both conserved end residues are part of each CDR3. Fields, in order: D gene, J gene, clone size, V gene, CDR3 DNA, CDR3 protein. The D gene is left open where the match is weak. The listing skips clone size in some rows; elsewhere it reads once, few, many or a size class.

D gene: TRBD1; J gene: TRBJ1-1; clone size: many; V gene: TRBV6-5; CDR3 DNA: TGTGCCAGCAGTTACTCGATGGCAGGGGGGACTGAAGCTTTCTTT; CDR3 protein: CASSYSMAGGTEAFF
D gene: .; J gene: TRBJ2-7; clone size: many; V gene: TRBV28; CDR3 DNA: TGTGCCAGCAGTTCCAATAGGCCCAGCTACGAGCAGTACTTC; CDR3 protein: CASSSNRPSYEQYF
D gene: .; J gene: TRBJ1-2; clone size: many; V gene: TRBV6-1; CDR3 DNA: TGTGCCAGCAGCGAGGCCCCGGGAGGAAACTATGGCTACACCTTC; CDR3 protein: CASSEAPGGNYGYTF
D gene: .; J gene: TRBJ1-1; clone size: many; V gene: TRBV5-1; CDR3 DNA: TGCGCCAGCAGCCCTGGACTTGTTTCGAACACTGAAGCTTTCTTT; CDR3 protein: CASSPGLVSNTEAFF
D gene: .; J gene: TRBJ2-7; clone size: .; V gene: TRBV20-1; CDR3 DNA: TGCAGTGCTAGAGATGAAATGTCTAGCTCCTACGAGCAGTACTTC; CDR3 protein: CSARDEMSSSYEQYF
D gene: .; J gene: TRBJ2-2; clone size: once; V gene: TRBV29-1; CDR3 DNA: TGCAGCGTCCTGGTCCGGGGCGACACCGGGGAGCTGTCTTTT; CDR3 protein: CSVLVRGDTGELSF
D gene: .; J gene: TRBJ2-5; clone size: many; V gene: TRBV28; CDR3 DNA: TGTGCCAGCAGTTTATACGGGGGAGAGACCCAGTACTTC; CDR3 protein: CASSLYGGETQYF
D gene: .; J gene: TRBJ1-1; clone size: few; V gene: TRBV30; CDR3 DNA: TGTGCCTGGGCGCAAGGGGCTGAAGCTTTCTTT; CDR3 protein: CAWAQGAEAFF
D gene: TRBD1; J gene: TRBJ1-6; clone size: .; V gene: TRBV19; CDR3 DNA: TGTGCCAGTAGTTTCGACAGGGGAGGGAATTCACCCCTCCACTTT; CDR3 protein: CASSFDRGGNSPLHF
D gene: .; J gene: TRBJ2-7; clone size: few; V gene: TRBV5-1; CDR3 DNA: TGCGCCAGCAGCTTGGTTTCGGAGTACGAGCAGTACTTC; CDR3 protein: CASSLVSEYEQYF
D gene: .; J gene: TRBJ2-7; clone size: many; V gene: TRBV27; CDR3 DNA: TGTGCCAGCAGTTTACTAGGGGGGCCCTACGAGCAGTACTTC; CDR3 protein: CASSLLGGPYEQYF